Shown below are 29 T cell receptor beta chains from a single sample sequenced in a study of blood T cell repertoires in COVID-19. Only in-frame clones appear in the TCRdb table, and some are missing; sequencing was by immunoSEQ multiplex PCR. The sample lists a few hundred thousand clones; 84% were seen once. The specimen was peripheral blood. Every receptor here comes from a woman in her thirties or forties who had recovered from COVID-19.

The chain carries TRBV7-6 and TRBJ2-7; 13 bases map to TRBD2. Trimming removed 1 base from V and 7 bases from J; junction bases left unmatched: 7. This CDR3 region has 16 residues. The germline gives CDR1 SGHVS, CDR2 FNYEAQ. The CDR3 DNA reads TGTGCCAGCAGCTTAGTGGCGGGGACTAGCGGGGCAGAGCAGTACTTC. Its protein product is CASSLVAGTSGAEQYF. Using reference TRBV7-6 and TRBJ2-7 for the parts outside the CDR3, the full variable domain is GAGVSQSPRYKVTKRGQDVALRCDPISGHVSLYWYRQALGQGPEFLTYFNYEAQQDKSGLPNDRFSAERPEGSISTLTIQRTEQRDSAMYRCASSLVAGTSGAEQYFGPGTRLTVT.

The rearrangement joins TRBV24-1 to TRBJ2-1; 9 bases agree with TRBD2. The CDR3 runs 16 residues. V gave up 4 bases and J gave up 2 bases; unmatched junction bases: 5. Per germline, CDR1 KGHDR and CDR2 SFDVKD. CDR3 residues: CATSDMSGGTYNEQFF. The CDR3 region has the DNA TGTGCCACCAGTGACATGAGCGGGGGGACCTACAATGAGCAGTTCTTC.

This chain connects TRBV12-3 or TRBV12-4 to TRBJ2-2; D gene uncertain. With 2 bases removed from V and 5 bases from J, the gap between germline ends came to 6 bases. The CDR3 sequence is 13 residues long. The CDR3 coding sequence is TGTGCCAGCAGTTTATCCCAGACCGGGGAGCTGTTTTTT. This sequence encodes CASSLSQTGELFF.

In this sample, this clone turned up a few times. V is TRBV6-5 and J is TRBJ2-5; 11 nucleotides match TRBD2. J was trimmed by 0 bases and V by 4 bases; bases with no gene match: 4. The CDR3 runs 16 residues. CDR1 and CDR2 from the germline V gene are MNHEY and SVGAGI. CDR3 amino acids: CASSLRLAGYQETQYF. The CDR3 region has the DNA TGTGCCAGCAGTTTAAGACTAGCGGGGTACCAAGAGACCCAGTACTTC.

This chain uses TRBV13 with TRBJ1-1; tentatively, D is TRBD1 (6 bases). Per the germline V gene, CDR1 is PRHDT and CDR2 is FYEKMQ (reference sequence). The V gene lost 0 bases and the J gene lost 6 bases, with 14 bases spanning the gap. The CDR3 extends over 15 amino acids. Written as DNA, the CDR3 is TGTGCCAGCAGCTTAGGCTACAGGGAGGGAGCTGAAGCTTTCTTT. Protein sequence: CASSLGYREGAEAFF.

The J gene is TRBJ1-2, the V gene TRBV18, with D unclear. The germline CDR1 and CDR2 sequences are KGHSH and LQKENI. This CDR3 has 13 residues. V was clipped by 11 bases and J by 4 bases, with 17 bases between them. The CDR3 protein is CAARPKEGYGYTF. Here the CDR3 DNA reads TGTGCCGCAAGGCCGAAGGAGGGCTATGGCTACACCTTC.

CDR3 sequence (DNA): TGTGCCACCACAGGGTATAGCAATCAGCCCCAGCATTTT. Its translation is CATTGYSNQPQHF. The chain employs TRBV19 and TRBJ1-5; a possible D gene is TRBD1 (6 bases). From germline, CDR1 is LNHDA and CDR2 SQIVND (reference sequence). CDR3 size: 13 residues. V was cut by 10 bases and J by 0 bases, with 10 bases left in between.

The rearrangement uses TRBV28 and TRBJ2-7, with TRBD1 identical over 9 bases. This CDR3 region has 14 residues. V lost 5 bases, J lost 4 bases, and 6 bases stayed unmatched. Germline V lookup: CDR1 MDHEN, CDR2 SYDVKM. The CDR3 DNA is TGTGCCAGCAGTACAAGACAGGGGGGTTACGAGCAGTACTTC. This translates into CASSTRQGGYEQYF.

This rearrangement joins TRBV5-6 to TRBJ2-5, with D perhaps matching TRBD1 (6 bases). The CDR3 sequence is 15 residues long. In germline, CDR1 is SGHDT, CDR2 YYEEEE. Trimming removed 0 bases from V and 1 base from J, with 10 bases in between. For the CDR3, the DNA is TGTGCCAGCAGCTTGGTAGGACAGCCCCAAGAGACCCAGTACTTC. It codes for CASSLVGQPQETQYF.

This clone was seen just once. The rearrangement links TRBV6-5 to TRBJ1-2; D ambiguous. Trimming took 0 bases from V and 9 from J, leaving 17 bases between them. This CDR3 spans 15 amino acids. The germline V gene encodes CDR1 MNHEY and CDR2 SVGAGI. The CDR3 nucleotides are TGTGCCAGCAGTTACTCGAGGTCATTCGGGTCGAGCTACACCTTC. As protein: CASSYSRSFGSSYTF.

About this clone itself: Sequence at one end of the junction differs from germline and may be a read error. This chain connects TRBV7-9 to TRBJ1-3; weak D call: TRBD1 (5 bases). Germline-derived CDR1 and CDR2 are SEHNR and FQNEAQ (reference sequence). This CDR3 is 14 amino acids long. The CDR3 DNA reads as TGTGCCAGCAGCTTATTTGGGACTACCCCGACCTGGGATTTT. Its protein is CASSLFGTTPTWDF. The whole variable domain, remainder taken from reference TRBV7-9 and TRBJ1-3, is DTGVSQNPRHKITKRGQNVTFRCDPISEHNRLYWYRQTLGQGPEFLTYFQNEAQLEKSRLLSDRFSAERPKGSFSTLEIQRTEQGDSAMYLCASSLFGTTPTWDFGEGSWLTVV.

The V and J genes are TRBV9 and TRBJ2-7, with 7 bases fitting TRBD1. V trimming: 0 bases; J trimming: 2 bases; junction bases outside the gene matches: 8. The germline CDR1 and CDR2 sequences are SGDLS and YYNGEE. This CDR3 spans 16 amino acids. This chain's CDR3 is CASSVGAGTVTYEQYF. The CDR3 region has the DNA TGTGCCAGCAGCGTAGGAGCCGGGACAGTCACCTACGAGCAGTACTTC.

CDR3 amino acids: CASSYPGQGYNEQFF. In nucleotides, the CDR3 is TGTGCCAGCAGTTACCCGGGACAGGGTTACAATGAGCAGTTCTTC. The chain carries TRBV6-2 or TRBV6-3 and TRBJ2-1; 9 nucleotides align to TRBD1. The length of the CDR3 is 15 residues. The germline gives CDR1 MNHEY, CDR2 SVGEGT. V lost 2 bases, J lost 4 bases, and 3 bases stayed unmatched.

The chain employs TRBV19 and TRBJ1-1; D gene uncertain. The ends were cut back, 6 bases at V and 1 base at J, with 12 bases in the middle. The CDR3 covers 14 residues. Germline V gene lookup returns CDR1 LNHDA and CDR2 SQIVND (reference sequence). CDR3 in DNA: TGTGCCAGTAGGCGGGGTTGGGGGAACACTGAAGCTTTCTTT. It is translated as CASRRGWGNTEAFF.

This clone was observed a handful of times. The chain recombines TRBV10-3 with TRBJ1-1; tentative D call: TRBD1 (6 bases). This CDR3 is 14 amino acids long. In germline, CDR1 is ENHRY, CDR2 SYGVKD. The V end lost 2 bases, the J end lost 0 bases, and 7 bases lay between the germline ends. The CDR3 is CAISEGQLNTEAFF. The CDR3, as DNA: TGTGCCATCAGTGAGGGACAGCTGAACACTGAAGCTTTCTTT.

The chain employs TRBV5-1 and TRBJ2-4, with TRBD2 identical over 7 bases. The junction had 3 bases not matched to a gene; V was cut back by 0 bases and J by 9 bases. The CDR3 extends over 13 amino acids. The V gene's germline CDR1 is SGHRS and CDR2 YFSETQ. The CDR3 nucleotides read TGCGCCAGCAGCTTGGCCGGGGAGGGCATTCAGTACTTC. This gives the protein CASSLAGEGIQYF.

This chain links TRBV9 with TRBJ1-4; the D is unclear. Germline V gene lookup returns CDR1 SGDLS and CDR2 YYNGEE. The V and J ends lost 2 bases and 0 bases respectively, with 11 bases between them. The CDR3 has 16 amino acids. The CDR3 nucleotides read TGTGCCAGCAGCGTTAAGAGAAGAGCAACTAATGAAAAACTGTTTTTT. Amino acid sequence: CASSVKRRATNEKLFF.

V gene TRBV3-1 (or the pseudogene TRBV3-2) combines with J gene TRBJ1-1; D gene uncertain. Germline loops: CDR1 LGHDT, CDR2 YNNKEL (reference sequence). V shed 3 bases and J shed 4 bases, with 15 bases lying between them. This CDR3 is built from 15 residues. DNA of the CDR3: TGTGCCAGCAGCCAGTTTCTCTTTTCAGGCACTGAAGCTTTCTTT. This sequence encodes CASSQFLFSGTEAFF.

This chain connects TRBV5-1 to TRBJ1-3; possibly TRBD1 for D (6 bases). CDR3 size: 18 residues. Germline V gene lookup returns CDR1 SGHRS and CDR2 YFSETQ. V was trimmed by 2 bases and J by 0 bases, leaving 18 bases between them. CDR3 loop: CASSFLGQSSTSGNTIYF. The CDR3 nucleotides are TGCGCCAGCAGCTTTTTAGGACAGTCCTCGACCTCTGGAAACACCATATATTTT.

The chain employs TRBV2 and TRBJ1-5; the match to TRBD1 covers 8 bases. In germline, CDR1 is SNHLY, CDR2 FYNNEI. V dropped 8 bases and J dropped 6; count of bases not matched to a gene: 9. This CDR3 comprises 14 residues. The CDR3 loop reads CASSRTGRGQPQHF. DNA for the CDR3: TGTGCCAGCTCCCGGACAGGGAGGGGTCAGCCCCAGCATTTT.

This chain joins TRBV5-5 and TRBJ1-2, with 8 bases lining up with TRBD1. The CDR3 is 13 residues long. With 1 base clipped from V and 7 bases from J, the junction kept 3 bases outside the gene matches. Germline V gene sequence: CDR1 SGHKS, CDR2 YYEKEE (reference sequence). The chain's CDR3 is CASSLSGGTGYTF. DNA of the CDR3: TGTGCCAGCAGCTTGTCAGGGGGCACTGGCTACACCTTC.

This chain joins TRBV2 and TRBJ1-5; D is possibly TRBD1 (5 bases). In germline, CDR1 is SNHLY, CDR2 FYNNEI. Trimming pared 6 bases from V and 0 bases from J, leaving 9 bases between. This CDR3 is 14 amino acids long. CDR3 coding DNA: TGTGCCAGCAGGTCGACAGATAGCAATCAGCCCCAGCATTTT. Translated, it gives CASRSTDSNQPQHF.

V and J are TRBV23-1 and TRBJ1-2; 8 bases match TRBD1. TRBV23-1 is marked as an open reading frame, function uncertain. J was trimmed by 1 base and V by 4 bases; bases with no gene match: 11. The CDR3 sequence is 17 residues long. The DNA of the CDR3 is TGCGCCAGCAGTCTCATCCATAACAGGGGGTTTAACTATGGCTACACCTTC. It is translated as CASSLIHNRGFNYGYTF.

V gene TRBV6-2 or TRBV6-3 combines with J gene TRBJ1-5, with D unclear. This CDR3 has 13 amino acids. CDR1 and CDR2 from the germline V gene are MNHEY and SVGEGT. V dropped 6 bases and J dropped 7 bases, with 13 bases sitting between them. The CDR3 sequence is CASSVGRRQPQHF. The CDR3 bases are TGTGCCAGCAGCGTGGGGAGGCGGCAGCCCCAGCATTTT.

This clone was picked up one time. V usage is TRBV5-1 and J usage is TRBJ2-1; 12 nucleotides agree with TRBD2. The CDR3 is made up of 15 amino acids. CDR1 and CDR2 from the germline V gene are SGHRS and YFSETQ. V lost 1 base, J lost 8 bases, and 4 bases stayed unmatched. For the CDR3, the DNA is TGCGCCAGCAGCTTGCCCTGGACTAGCGGGGATGAGCAGTTCTTC. It is translated as CASSLPWTSGDEQFF.

The V call is TRBV28, the J call TRBJ1-6; D call uncertain. V was shortened by 7 bases and J by 3 bases, with 22 bases between the two germline ends. CDR3 length: 18 residues. The germline CDR1 and CDR2 sequences are MDHEN and SYDVKM. The CDR3 spells CASTRLDSRLSYNSPLHF. In DNA, the CDR3 is TGTGCCAGCACCCGATTAGACTCCAGATTAAGCTATAATTCACCCCTCCACTTT.

This clone turned up a few times. The CDR3 region is CASSYSLRSTYEQYF. Here the CDR3 DNA reads TGTGCCAGCAGTTACTCCCTCAGGTCTACCTACGAGCAGTACTTC. The rearrangement joins TRBV6-5 to TRBJ2-7; D not certain. The length of the CDR3 is 15 residues. V lost 0 bases and J 2 bases, leaving 11 bases between the germline ends. In germline, CDR1 is MNHEY, CDR2 SVGAGI.

V usage is TRBV5-1 and J usage is TRBJ2-6; D is perhaps TRBD1 (5 bases). Trimming took off 0 bases at V and 2 bases at J, with 12 bases between the two ends. Per germline, CDR1 SGHRS and CDR2 YFSETQ. The CDR3 sequence is 17 residues long. The CDR3: CASSLEGKSPGANVLTF. CDR3 DNA: TGCGCCAGCAGCTTGGAGGGGAAGTCTCCTGGGGCCAACGTCCTGACTTTC.

This clone was seen a single time. This chain links TRBV6-1 with TRBJ2-5, with 10 positions matching TRBD2. Germline V gene lookup returns CDR1 MNHNS and CDR2 SASEGT. The CDR3 length is 13 residues. Losses at the gene ends were 3 bases for V and 14 bases for J; bases not matched to a gene: 9. The CDR3 DNA is TGTGCCAGCAGTGAGCACCTAGCGGGGGTTCCATACTTC. It yields the protein CASSEHLAGVPYF.